These 26 T cell receptor beta chains were all obtained from the same sample, sequenced in a study of T cells in Graves' hyperthyroidism and ophthalmopathy. RNA transcripts yielded amplified TCR beta CDR3 regions. TCR CDR3 underwent first-round RT-PCR with the HTBI primer set. MiXCR was run by TCRdb on the multiplex PCR reads, yielding one entry per CDR3 protein. The profile shows 480,000 or so distinct CDR3 sequences, around an eighth of them singletons. The sequencing sample was made of blood. Source of these receptors: a woman aged 18-29 years with Graves' hyperthyroidism.

The chain carries TRBV6-6 and TRBJ2-7, with D unclear. From germline, CDR1 is MNHNY and CDR2 SVGAGI (reference sequence). The CDR3 totals 15 residues. Deletions cut 0 bases from V and 3 bases from J, with 12 bases between. For the CDR3, the DNA is TGTGCCAGCAGTTACTCGTTAGACGCTGGCTACGAGCAGTACTTC. It codes for CASSYSLDAGYEQYF.

This clonotype was detected ten times or more. This chain links TRBV7-3 with TRBJ2-1; a weak D match, TRBD1 (6 bases). Germline V gene data show CDR1 as SGHTA and CDR2 as FQGTGA. Between the trimmed V and J ends, which lost 5 bases and 7 bases, there was a span of 9 bases. This CDR3 has 12 residues. DNA of the CDR3: TGTGCCAGCAGCAACAGGGATAATGAGCAGTTCTTC. Its protein is CASSNRDNEQFF. The full variable domain, with the rest looked up from reference TRBV7-3 and TRBJ2-1, is GAGVSQTPSNKVTEKGKYVELRCDPISGHTALYWYRQSLGQGPEFLIYFQGTGAADDSGLPNDRFFAVRPEGSVSTLKIQRTERGDSAVYLCASSNRDNEQFFGPGTRLTVL.

The V call is TRBV12-5, the J call TRBJ2-2; 8 positions match TRBD1. Germline V CDR1 and CDR2: LGHNT, FRNRAP. J gave up 0 bases and V 4 bases, and 4 bases lay outside the gene matches. The CDR3 sequence is 16 residues long. Here the CDR3 reads CASGSRDRPNTGELFF. The CDR3 DNA reads as TGTGCTAGTGGTTCAAGGGACAGGCCGAACACCGGGGAGCTGTTTTTT.

The table lists this clonotype with many counts. The rearrangement uses TRBV12-3 or TRBV12-4 and TRBJ1-2; the D gene is possibly TRBD1 (6 bases). The V end lost 3 bases, the J end lost 5 bases, and 13 bases lay between the germline ends. This CDR3 spans 14 amino acids. The CDR3 sequence is CASSFAGALYGYTF. The CDR3, as DNA: TGTGCCAGCAGTTTTGCGGGGGCCCTTTATGGCTACACCTTC.

In this sample, this clonotype turned up many times. The rearrangement joins TRBV3-1 to TRBJ1-5; D is uncertain. The CDR3 loop spans 14 amino acids. CDR1 is LGHDT and CDR2 is YNNKEL in the germline V gene (reference sequence). V was cut by 3 bases and J by 7 bases, with 13 bases left in between. CDR3 loop: CASSQSASHQPQHF. CDR3 DNA: TGTGCCAGCAGCCAGAGCGCCAGTCACCAGCCCCAGCATTTT.

The chain is built from TRBV27 and TRBJ2-7; D gene uncertain. CDR3 length: 13 residues. CDR1 and CDR2 (germline): MNHEY, SMNVEV (reference sequence). V lost 8 bases, J lost 2 bases, and 13 bases lay in between. CDR3 residues: CASGGPNPYEQYV. The CDR3 region has the DNA TGTGCCAGCGGCGGCCCGAACCCCTACGAGCAGTACGTC.

This clonotype was found many times. This sequence joins TRBV2 and TRBJ2-7; D call uncertain. This CDR3 is built from 11 residues. Trimming left V 4 bases short and J 4 bases short, with 5 bases between. The germline gives CDR1 SNHLY, CDR2 FYNNEI. The DNA for the CDR3 is TGTGCCAGCAGTGGCAATTACGAGCAGTACTTC. Translation: CASSGNYEQYF.

In this sample, this clonotype turned up many times. J is TRBJ2-7 and V is TRBV27, with 7 bases lining up with TRBD2. Losses at the gene ends were 4 bases for V and 5 bases for J; bases not matched to a gene: 8. The CDR3 totals 14 residues. From germline, CDR1 is MNHEY and CDR2 SMNVEV (reference sequence). CDR3 residues: CASSSELAIDEQYF. Written as DNA, the CDR3 is TGTGCCAGCAGTTCAGAACTAGCGATCGACGAGCAGTACTTC.

This clonotype occurred many times. The gene calls are TRBV27 and TRBJ1-5; weak D call: TRBD1 (6 bases). The germline V gene encodes CDR1 MNHEY and CDR2 SMNVEV (reference sequence). Trimming removed 2 bases from V and 7 bases from J, with 12 bases in between. The CDR3 sequence is 14 residues long. CDR3 sequence reads: CASSLHPGAQPQHF. The CDR3 nucleotides read TGTGCCAGCAGTTTACACCCAGGGGCCCAGCCCCAGCATTTT.

This clonotype was observed many times. V usage is TRBV27 and J usage is TRBJ1-3; D remains ambiguous. V shed 5 bases and J shed 0 bases, with 8 bases lying between them. Germline-derived CDR1 and CDR2 are MNHEY and SMNVEV (reference sequence). CDR3 length: 14 amino acids. CDR3 DNA: TGTGCCAGCAGTCGAGCCAACTCTGGAAACACCATATATTTT. Translated: CASSRANSGNTIYF.

This clonotype was detected ten times or more. This sequence joins TRBV2 and TRBJ2-7; D not resolved. The CDR3 sequence is 14 residues long. Deletions cut 1 base from V and 2 bases from J, with 9 bases between. Germline CDR1 and CDR2: SNHLY and FYNNEI. CDR3 residues: CASSEDGRTYEQYF. Written as DNA, the CDR3 is TGTGCCAGCAGTGAAGACGGTCGGACCTACGAGCAGTACTTC.

This rearrangement joins TRBV7-9 to TRBJ2-5, with 8 bases identical to TRBD2. CDR3 length: 13 amino acids. Germline V CDR1 and CDR2: SEHNR, FQNEAQ (reference sequence). V lost 6 bases to trimming and J lost 3 bases; unmatched junction nucleotides: 3. The CDR3 nucleotides are TGTGCCAGCAGGAATAGCGGGAAAGAGACCCAGTACTTC. It yields the protein CASRNSGKETQYF.

This clonotype was seen only a few times. The V gene is TRBV30, the J gene TRBJ1-5; D is perhaps TRBD1 (5 bases). This CDR3 spans 13 amino acids. The V gene's germline CDR1 is GTSNPN and CDR2 SVGIG (reference sequence). V lost 5 bases, J lost 5 bases, and 13 bases lay in between. CDR3: CAWGAGLDQPQHF. The CDR3 DNA reads TGTGCCTGGGGGGCGGGGTTGGATCAGCCCCAGCATTTT.

The sample holds a few counts of this clonotype. This chain uses TRBV20-1 with TRBJ2-2; 7 bases are shared with TRBD1. Per germline, CDR1 DFQATT and CDR2 SNEGSKA (reference sequence). The CDR3 sequence is 13 residues long. With 6 bases clipped from V and 6 bases from J, the junction kept 7 bases outside the gene matches. CDR3 in amino acids: CSARDRDPGELFF. The CDR3 nucleotides are TGCAGTGCCCGAGACAGGGATCCCGGGGAGCTGTTTTTT.

This clonotype showed up many times. The chain has TRBV18 and TRBJ2-7; the match to TRBD2 covers 9 bases. Germline trimming cut 3 bases from V and 4 bases from J; bases unmatched to any gene: 4. The CDR3 length is 14 residues. In germline, CDR1 is KGHSH, CDR2 LQKENI. CDR3 protein: CASSPSGGAYEQYV. CDR3 nucleotides: TGTGCCAGCTCACCTAGCGGGGGAGCGTACGAGCAGTACGTC.

The chain combines TRBV20-1 with TRBJ2-3; perhaps TRBD2 as D (5 bases). The CDR3 totals 14 residues. Per the germline V gene, CDR1 is DFQATT and CDR2 is SNEGSKA (reference sequence). Trimming shortened V by 2 bases and J by 2 bases, and 11 bases separated the two germline ends. The CDR3 DNA reads as TGCAGTGCTAGATCCGGGATAATCACAGATACGCAGTATTTT. Its translation: CSARSGIITDTQYF.

This clonotype was seen at least ten times. V gene TRBV7-2 combines with J gene TRBJ2-5; D is perhaps TRBD1 (6 bases). The CDR3 loop spans 15 amino acids. Per germline, CDR1 SGHTA and CDR2 FQGNSA. V was clipped by 1 base and J by 5 bases, with 14 bases between them. The chain's CDR3 is CASSLVPGTYETQYF. CDR3 coding DNA: TGTGCCAGCAGCTTAGTTCCCGGGACATATGAGACCCAGTACTTC.

This clonotype was picked up many times. The V and J genes are TRBV5-1 and TRBJ1-3; a possible D gene is TRBD1 (6 bases). Germline-derived CDR1 and CDR2 are SGHRS and YFSETQ. The V end was cut by 2 bases, the J end by 0 bases, with 12 bases between. The CDR3 has 16 amino acids. This CDR3 is CASSLATGNSGNTIYF. CDR3 DNA sequence: TGCGCCAGCAGCTTAGCGACAGGCAACTCTGGAAACACCATATATTTT. Supplemented by reference TRBV5-1 and TRBJ1-3, the full variable domain reads KAGVTQTPRYLIKTRGQQVTLSCSPISGHRSVSWYQQTPGQGLQFLFEYFSETQRNKGNFPGRFSGRQFSNSRSEMNVSTLELGDSALYLCASSLATGNSGNTIYFGEGSWLTVV.

This clonotype showed up many times. This chain links TRBV11-2 with TRBJ1-2; a weak D match, TRBD1 (6 bases). Germline V gene sequence: CDR1 SGHAT, CDR2 FQNNGV. Deletions cut 6 bases from V and 4 bases from J, with 12 bases between. This CDR3 has 13 amino acids. CDR3 region: CASRQTGAYGYTF. DNA for the CDR3: TGTGCCAGCAGGCAAACGGGGGCCTATGGCTACACCTTC. Full variable domain (rest looked up from reference TRBV11-2 and TRBJ1-2): EAGVAQSPRYKIIEKRQSVAFWCNPISGHATLYWYQQILGQGPKLLIQFQNNGVVDDSQLPKDRFSAERLKGVDSTLKIQPAKLEDSAVYLCASRQTGAYGYTFGSGTRLTVV.

This clonotype has a handful of counts. This chain links TRBV3-1 with TRBJ1-5; 8 bases map to TRBD1. This CDR3 has 15 residues. V was clipped by 0 bases and J by 6 bases; unmatched bases: 4. Per the germline V gene, CDR1 is LGHDT and CDR2 is YNNKEL (reference sequence). The chain's CDR3 is CASSQDSGGVQPQHF. The CDR3, as DNA: TGTGCCAGCAGCCAAGATTCAGGGGGCGTTCAGCCCCAGCATTTT.

This clonotype was counted ten times or more. This rearrangement joins TRBV7-9 to TRBJ2-7; 8 nucleotides agree with TRBD2. The CDR3 contains 15 residues. CDR1 and CDR2 (germline): SEHNR, FQNEAQ (reference sequence). The trim removed 5 bases at V and 0 bases at J, leaving 6 bases unmatched. In DNA form, the CDR3 reads TGTGCCAGCAGCCCGTCTGGGACTAGCTCCTACGAGCAGTACTTC. It translates to CASSPSGTSSYEQYF. Filled out from reference TRBV7-9 and TRBJ2-7, the complete variable domain reads DTGVSQNPRHKITKRGQNVTFRCDPISEHNRLYWYRQTLGQGPEFLTYFQNEAQLEKSRLLSDRFSAERPKGSFSTLEIQRTEQGDSAMYLCASSPSGTSSYEQYFGPGTRLTVT.

This clonotype was observed at least ten times. V and J are TRBV6-1 and TRBJ2-5; D remains ambiguous. The CDR3 runs 14 residues. The V end lost 5 bases, the J end lost 1 base, and 11 bases lay between the germline ends. Germline V gives CDR1 MNHNS, CDR2 SASEGT. The CDR3 DNA follows: TGTGCCAGCAGTTCGCAGATGCTCCAAGAGACCCAGTACTTC. Its translation is CASSSQMLQETQYF.

The chain combines TRBV7-9 with TRBJ2-1; perhaps TRBD1 as D (6 bases). The CDR3 runs 14 residues. Trimming left V 5 bases short and J 7 bases short, with 15 bases between. Germline loops: CDR1 SEHNR, CDR2 FQNEAQ (reference sequence). The CDR3 loop is CASSPSLDRNEQFF. In nucleotides, the CDR3 is TGTGCCAGCAGCCCCTCCCTGGACAGAAATGAGCAGTTCTTC. Full variable domain (outside the CDR3, taken from reference TRBV7-9 and TRBJ2-1): DTGVSQNPRHKITKRGQNVTFRCDPISEHNRLYWYRQTLGQGPEFLTYFQNEAQLEKSRLLSDRFSAERPKGSFSTLEIQRTEQGDSAMYLCASSPSLDRNEQFFGPGTRLTVL.

This clonotype came up many times. This rearrangement joins TRBV2 to TRBJ2-7; TRBD1 aligns across 10 bases. Per the germline V gene, CDR1 is SNHLY and CDR2 is FYNNEI. This CDR3 contains 14 residues. Unmatched junction bases numbered 3, after V lost 5 bases and J lost 2 bases. The CDR3: CASSSDRGAYEQYF. DNA of the CDR3: TGTGCCAGCAGTTCGGACAGGGGGGCCTACGAGCAGTACTTC. The full variable domain, its missing parts supplied by reference TRBV2 and TRBJ2-7, is EPEVTQTPSHQVTQMGQEVILRCVPISNHLYFYWYRQILGQKVEFLVSFYNNEISEKSEIFDDQFSVERPDGSNFTLKIRSTKLEDSAMYFCASSSDRGAYEQYFGPGTRLTVT.

In this sample, this clonotype turned up a few times. The chain employs TRBV19 and TRBJ2-1; 7 bases match TRBD2. The CDR3 covers 12 residues. Germline-derived CDR1 and CDR2 are LNHDA and SQIVND (reference sequence). The V segment lost 5 bases and the J segment 10 bases; nucleotides outside the gene matches: 5. This CDR3 is CASSFLADEQFF. CDR3 sequence (DNA): TGTGCCAGTAGTTTTCTAGCGGACGAGCAGTTCTTC.

V usage is TRBV7-9 and J usage is TRBJ2-3; 15 nucleotides align to TRBD2. This CDR3 has 16 amino acids. In germline, CDR1 is SEHNR, CDR2 FQNEAQ (reference sequence). Losses at the gene ends were 4 bases for V and 5 bases for J; bases not matched to a gene: 4. CDR3: CASSSGTSGRQDTQYF. DNA of the CDR3: TGTGCCAGCAGCTCCGGGACTAGCGGGAGGCAAGATACGCAGTATTTT.